What follows are 11 T cell receptor beta chains derived from one specimen sequenced in a study of OX40 agonist ivuxolimab in advanced cancers. The protocol was immunoSEQ multiplex PCR, while the TCRdb copy is restricted to in-frame clones and leaves out a portion. The repertoire consists of 70,000 or so clones, with 88% occurring once and the leading ten covering around 2%. Source: CD4+ or CD8+ T cells sorted from blood, taken in a trial of the OX40 agonist ivuxolimab. Source of these receptors: an adult with an advanced solid tumor such as melanoma, head and neck, liver or kidney cancer.

The chain's CDR3 is CASRHSTANYGYTF. The CDR3 DNA reads TGTGCCAGTAGACACTCGACAGCTAACTATGGCTACACCTTC. The chain is built from TRBV19 and TRBJ1-2; D is possibly TRBD1 (5 bases). The germline V and J ends were trimmed by 6 bases and 0 bases, with 11 bases remaining between them. The germline V gene encodes CDR1 LNHDA and CDR2 SQIVND (reference sequence). This CDR3 has 14 residues.

In nucleotides, the CDR3 is TGTGCCAGCAACGGACAGGGCGTCGACGAGCAGTACTTC. Translated: CASNGQGVDEQYF. This chain links TRBV6-5 with TRBJ2-7; 8 bases are shared with TRBD1. This CDR3 region has 13 residues. Germline CDR1 and CDR2: MNHEY and SVGAGI. V lost 7 bases to trimming and J lost 5 bases; unmatched junction nucleotides: 7.

V usage is TRBV7-3 and J usage is TRBJ2-2, with TRBD2 identical over 10 bases. The junction had 4 bases not matched to a gene; V was cut back by 4 bases and J by 8 bases. The germline V gene has CDR1 SGHTA and CDR2 FQGTGA. The CDR3 is 14 amino acids. The CDR3 protein is CASSSGLAEGELFF. In DNA form, the CDR3 reads TGTGCCAGCAGCTCCGGACTAGCGGAAGGGGAGCTGTTTTTT.

The CDR3 bases are TGTGCCAGCAGTTTAGATCAGCCCCAGCATTTT. Its protein is CASSLDQPQHF. V usage is TRBV28 and J usage is TRBJ1-5; D is unclear. The CDR3 covers 11 residues. The V and J ends lost 2 bases and 5 bases respectively, with 1 base between them. CDR1 is MDHEN, CDR2 SYDVKM, per germline.

In its sample, this clone was seen a few times. The CDR3 is CASSPHAQGWKPQHF. The CDR3 DNA reads as TGTGCCAGCAGCCCCCATGCACAGGGGTGGAAGCCCCAGCATTTT. V gene TRBV5-5 combines with J gene TRBJ1-5; 7 bases line up with TRBD1. J was trimmed by 8 bases and V by 4 bases; bases with no gene match: 12. CDR3 length: 15 amino acids. The V gene's germline CDR1 is SGHKS and CDR2 YYEKEE (reference sequence). Complete variable domain (other parts from reference TRBV5-5 and TRBJ1-5): DAGVTQSPTHLIKTRGQQVTLRCSPISGHKSVSWYQQVLGQGPQFIFQYYEKEERGRGNFPDRFSARQFPNYSSELNVNALLLGDSALYLCASSPHAQGWKPQHFGDGTRLSIL.

The chain carries TRBV5-1 and TRBJ2-7, with 8 bases lining up with TRBD2. There are 14 residues in the CDR3. CDR1 is SGHRS, CDR2 YFSETQ, per germline. After removal of 4 bases from V and 2 bases from J, the junction contained 5 bases not matched to a gene. The CDR3 sequence is CASSPLADTYEQYF. The CDR3 nucleotides read TGCGCCAGCAGCCCACTAGCGGACACCTACGAGCAGTACTTC.

J is TRBJ1-4 and V is TRBV28; TRBD1 might be the D (6 bases). The V gene lost 11 bases and the J gene lost 6 bases, with 25 bases spanning the gap. Germline CDR1 and CDR2: MDHEN and SYDVKM. The CDR3 runs to 16 residues. The CDR3 nucleotides are TGTGCCGGGCGGGGGAACCCCGGGACACCGGATGAAAAACTGTTTTTT. Protein: CAGRGNPGTPDEKLFF.

The chain couples TRBV27 to TRBJ2-7; D might be TRBD1 (5 bases). The CDR3 is made up of 14 amino acids. CDR1 MNHEY and CDR2 SMNVEV come from the germline V gene (reference sequence). V was clipped by 3 bases and J by 1 base, with 10 bases between them. This chain's CDR3 is CASSLSRQSYEQYF. The DNA of the CDR3 is TGTGCCAGCAGTTTGTCGCGACAGTCCTACGAGCAGTACTTC.

The table lists this clone with a few counts. The J gene is TRBJ2-2, the V gene TRBV4-2; the D gene is possibly TRBD2 (6 bases). The CDR3 extends over 15 amino acids. Germline V CDR1 and CDR2: LGHNA, YNFKEQ. V was clipped by 1 base and J by 5 bases, with 11 bases between them. For the CDR3, the DNA is TGTGCCAGCAGCCAAGCCGGGAGTGGTACCGGGGAGCTGTTTTTT. Protein sequence: CASSQAGSGTGELFF.

The genes are TRBV5-1 and TRBJ2-5, with 9 bases that match TRBD1. The CDR3 runs 16 residues. Germline-derived CDR1 and CDR2 are SGHRS and YFSETQ. V was pared by 4 bases and J by 1 base, with 8 bases of the junction left unmatched. CDR3 DNA: TGCGCCAGCAGCGTGGTACAGGGGGCCGGCCAAGAGACCCAGTACTTC. It codes for CASSVVQGAGQETQYF.

V usage is TRBV5-1 and J usage is TRBJ2-1; the match to TRBD2 covers 14 bases. The CDR3 consists of 15 residues. The germline CDR1 and CDR2 sequences are SGHRS and YFSETQ. The V gene end was trimmed by 4 bases and the J gene end by 6 bases; junction bases not matched to a gene: 3. The DNA of the CDR3 is TGCGCCAGCAGCCTGGGACTAGCGGGGGCCAATGAGCAGTTCTTC. Protein sequence: CASSLGLAGANEQFF. Full variable domain (remainder filled in from reference TRBV5-1 and TRBJ2-1): KAGVTQTPRYLIKTRGQQVTLSCSPISGHRSVSWYQQTPGQGLQFLFEYFSETQRNKGNFPGRFSGRQFSNSRSEMNVSTLELGDSALYLCASSLGLAGANEQFFGPGTRLTVL.